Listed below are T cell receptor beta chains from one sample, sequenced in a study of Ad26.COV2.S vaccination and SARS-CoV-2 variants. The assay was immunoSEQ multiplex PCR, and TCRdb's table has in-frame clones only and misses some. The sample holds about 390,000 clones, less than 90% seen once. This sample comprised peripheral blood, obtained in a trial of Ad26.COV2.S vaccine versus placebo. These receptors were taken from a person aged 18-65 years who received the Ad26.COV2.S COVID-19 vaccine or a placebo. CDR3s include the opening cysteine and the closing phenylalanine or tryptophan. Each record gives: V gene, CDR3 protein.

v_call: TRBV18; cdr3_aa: CASSPSTEYYTEAFF
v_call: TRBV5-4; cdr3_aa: CASSLLLSSGDYNEQFF
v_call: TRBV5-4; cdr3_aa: CASRDNRGTNYGYTF
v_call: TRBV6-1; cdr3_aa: CASSEHNGGFTNTQYF
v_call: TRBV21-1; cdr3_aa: CASSPWGGGGSGELFF
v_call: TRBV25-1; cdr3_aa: CASSEYAGVGTGELFF
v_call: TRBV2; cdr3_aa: CASRRGLDRATEAFF
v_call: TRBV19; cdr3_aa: CASSTEITGVSPLHF
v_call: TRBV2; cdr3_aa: CASSEIGWGASYEQYF
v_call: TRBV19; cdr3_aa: CASSIGGYTGELFF
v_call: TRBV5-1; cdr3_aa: CASSLDSGNSPLHF
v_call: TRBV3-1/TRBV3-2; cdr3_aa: CASSQATGGSRYEQYF
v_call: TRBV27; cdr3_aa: CASSSMRAQPQHF
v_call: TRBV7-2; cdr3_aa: CASSFVGTYNEQFF
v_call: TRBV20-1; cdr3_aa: CSAGGDQPQHF
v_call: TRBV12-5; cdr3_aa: CASVRGPGLWEQYF
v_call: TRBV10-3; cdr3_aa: CAISDGENTEAFF
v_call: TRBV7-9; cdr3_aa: CASSLVNTEAFF
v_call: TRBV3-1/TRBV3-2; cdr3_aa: CASSHQEQYGYTF
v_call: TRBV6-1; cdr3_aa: CASSDEANTEAFF
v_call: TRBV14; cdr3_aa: CASSHGGGLSYEQYF
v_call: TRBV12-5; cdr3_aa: CASGLESTRAFF
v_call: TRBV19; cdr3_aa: CASSIYSEPSGTYNEQFF
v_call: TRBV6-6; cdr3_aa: CASSQLAGGPDTQYF
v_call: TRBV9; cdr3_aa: CASSVARAYNSPLHF
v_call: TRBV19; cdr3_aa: CASSTAGDSGNTIYF
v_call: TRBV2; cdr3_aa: CATRQRPRETQYF
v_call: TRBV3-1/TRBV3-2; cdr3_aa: CASRARDSSSGNTIYF
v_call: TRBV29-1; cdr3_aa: CSVEGGTDGYTF
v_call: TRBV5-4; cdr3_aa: CASSPEQGFSTEAFF
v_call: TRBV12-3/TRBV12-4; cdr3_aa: CASRGSSYEQYF
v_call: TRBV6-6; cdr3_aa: CASSYLGPNTGELFF
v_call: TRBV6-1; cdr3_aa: CASSDQIFEGQPQHF
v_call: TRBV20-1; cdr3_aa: CSASLPGTGTYEQYF
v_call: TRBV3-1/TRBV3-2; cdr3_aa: CASSQAPRTSGGHQETQYF
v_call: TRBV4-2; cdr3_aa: CASSSQGTTSYNEQFF
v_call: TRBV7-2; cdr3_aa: CASSYYPGLAGTDTQYF
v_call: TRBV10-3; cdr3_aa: CAISGAGSPAGANVLTF
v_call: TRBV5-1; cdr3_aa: CASSLVAGAYEKLFF
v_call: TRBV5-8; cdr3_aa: CASSLGTADGYTF
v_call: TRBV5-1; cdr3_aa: CASSSDKAGNGYTF
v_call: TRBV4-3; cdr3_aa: CASSQLDRVQNTEAFF
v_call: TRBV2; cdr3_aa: CASMGTEDTEAFF
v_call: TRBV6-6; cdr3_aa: CASSRSRPDHLGNSPLHF
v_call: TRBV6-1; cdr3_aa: CASSEEVGRGPYGYTF
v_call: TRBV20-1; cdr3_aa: CSARGGYEQYF
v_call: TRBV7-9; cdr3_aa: CAIPGLVTGELFF
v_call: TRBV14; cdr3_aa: CASSQDAGVFGETQYF
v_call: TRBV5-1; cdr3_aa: CASSPGFGASTEAFF
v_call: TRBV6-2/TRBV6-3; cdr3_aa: CASSLTGSEQPQHF
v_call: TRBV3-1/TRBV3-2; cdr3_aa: CASSQDGNSMNTEAFF
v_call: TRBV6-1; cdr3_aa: CASSEPIPPDTQYF
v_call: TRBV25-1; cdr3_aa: CASSDYRAGYTF
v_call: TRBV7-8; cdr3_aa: CASTAGTERNTEAFF
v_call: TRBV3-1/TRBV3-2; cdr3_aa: CASSPSSGGYEQYF
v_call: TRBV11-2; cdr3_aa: CASSFPRGGGGNTIYF
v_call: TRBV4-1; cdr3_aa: CASSQVGAAQETQYF
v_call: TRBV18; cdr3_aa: CASSQLLGQGYGYTF
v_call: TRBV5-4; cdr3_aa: CASSFQAGTGGTGELFF
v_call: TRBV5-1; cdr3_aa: CASSWTTSSTDTQYF